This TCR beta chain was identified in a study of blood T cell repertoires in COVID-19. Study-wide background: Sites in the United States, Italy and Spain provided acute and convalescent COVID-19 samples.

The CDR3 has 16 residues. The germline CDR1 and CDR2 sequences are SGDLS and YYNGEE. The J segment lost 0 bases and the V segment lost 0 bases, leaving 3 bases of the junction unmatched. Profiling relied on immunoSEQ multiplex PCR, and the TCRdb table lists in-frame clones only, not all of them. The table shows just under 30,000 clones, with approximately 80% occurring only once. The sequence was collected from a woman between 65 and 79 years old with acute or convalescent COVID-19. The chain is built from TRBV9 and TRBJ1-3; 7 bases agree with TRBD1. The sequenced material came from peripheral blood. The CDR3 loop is CASSVAGTDSGNTIYF. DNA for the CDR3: TGTGCCAGCAGCGTAGCTGGGACAGACTCTGGAAACACCATATATTTT.